A single TCR beta chain is shown here with its context. Its antigen remains unknown. This sample is part of a study of shared clonotypes between healthy human individuals. At the level of the study: CD4 naive and CD4 memory each took three plates per donor, while CD8 naive took two and CD8 memory one. Study results and caveats: In this cohort, only blood was sampled, and tissue repertoires likely differ.

Assay: immunoSEQ multiplex PCR; the TCRdb copy retains only in-frame clones and omits some. This table holds over a million clones, approximately 68% found once. CDR3 length equals 15 residues. Per the germline V gene, CDR1 is MNHEY and CDR2 is SMNVEV (reference sequence). V shed 5 bases, J shed 1 base, and the junction held 6 bases outside the gene matches. This chain joins TRBV27 and TRBJ2-3, with 7 bases fitting TRBD1. Material: memory CD4+ T cells sorted from blood. As for subset: CD45RA-negative fraction. The TCR comes from a man between 18 and 29 years old in good health. The CDR3 loop is CASSVYRGGTDTQYF. The CDR3 DNA reads TGTGCCAGCAGTGTTTACAGGGGCGGCACAGATACGCAGTATTTT.